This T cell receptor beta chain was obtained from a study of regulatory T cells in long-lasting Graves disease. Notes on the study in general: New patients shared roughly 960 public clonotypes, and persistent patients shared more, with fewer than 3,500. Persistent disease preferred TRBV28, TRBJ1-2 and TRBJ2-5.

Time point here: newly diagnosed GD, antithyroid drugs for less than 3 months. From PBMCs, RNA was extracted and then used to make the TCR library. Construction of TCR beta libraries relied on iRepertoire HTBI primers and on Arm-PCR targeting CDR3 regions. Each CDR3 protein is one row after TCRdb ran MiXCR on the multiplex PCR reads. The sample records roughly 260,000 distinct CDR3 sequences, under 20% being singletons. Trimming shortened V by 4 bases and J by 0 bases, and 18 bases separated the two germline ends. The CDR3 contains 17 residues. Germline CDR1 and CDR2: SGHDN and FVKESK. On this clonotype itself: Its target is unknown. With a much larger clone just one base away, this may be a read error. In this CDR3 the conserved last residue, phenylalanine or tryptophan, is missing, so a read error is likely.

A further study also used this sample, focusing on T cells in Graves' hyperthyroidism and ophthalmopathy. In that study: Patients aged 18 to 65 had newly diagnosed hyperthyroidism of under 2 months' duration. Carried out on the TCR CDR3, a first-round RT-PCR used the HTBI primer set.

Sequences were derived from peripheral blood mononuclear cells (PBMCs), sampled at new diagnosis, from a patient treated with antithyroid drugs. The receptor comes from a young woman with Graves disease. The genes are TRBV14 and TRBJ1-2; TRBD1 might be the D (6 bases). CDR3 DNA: TGTGCCAGCAGCCCGACCCTCGGACAGAACTCTAACTATGGCTACACCTTG. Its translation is CASSPTLGQNSNYGYTL.